The sequence of this TCR beta chain was determined in a study of blood T cell repertoires in COVID-19. Study context: Both acute and convalescent COVID-19 samples were obtained from the United States, Italy and Spain.

The sample holds a few counts of this clone. The J segment lost 5 bases and the V segment lost 5 bases, leaving 5 bases of the junction unmatched. Germline V CDR1 and CDR2: SGHTA, FQGNSA. The CDR3 consists of 15 residues. Recruits, aged roughly 18 to 100 years, lived in 24 US areas. Donors in Cohort 3 counted as recovered after two negative PCRs, clearance, or symptom resolution. In the original analysis: From reference gene primer amplification, estimates of nucleated cell counts were derived. Profiled with immunoSEQ multiplex PCR; TCRdb holds only in-frame clones, not every one. The V and J calls and the clone size are those of that table, but D and trimming were determined from the DNA. The sample lists about 330,000 clones, about 85% occurring once.

The sequenced sample was PBMCs or T cells enriched from blood (not recorded which). The chain couples TRBV7-2 to TRBJ1-6; 8 bases are a match to TRBD1. The source of this sequence is a woman in her 30s who had recovered from COVID-19. The CDR3, as DNA: TGTGCCAGCAGCACTAGGACAGGGAATAATTCACCCCTCCACTTT. The encoded protein is CASSTRTGNNSPLHF.